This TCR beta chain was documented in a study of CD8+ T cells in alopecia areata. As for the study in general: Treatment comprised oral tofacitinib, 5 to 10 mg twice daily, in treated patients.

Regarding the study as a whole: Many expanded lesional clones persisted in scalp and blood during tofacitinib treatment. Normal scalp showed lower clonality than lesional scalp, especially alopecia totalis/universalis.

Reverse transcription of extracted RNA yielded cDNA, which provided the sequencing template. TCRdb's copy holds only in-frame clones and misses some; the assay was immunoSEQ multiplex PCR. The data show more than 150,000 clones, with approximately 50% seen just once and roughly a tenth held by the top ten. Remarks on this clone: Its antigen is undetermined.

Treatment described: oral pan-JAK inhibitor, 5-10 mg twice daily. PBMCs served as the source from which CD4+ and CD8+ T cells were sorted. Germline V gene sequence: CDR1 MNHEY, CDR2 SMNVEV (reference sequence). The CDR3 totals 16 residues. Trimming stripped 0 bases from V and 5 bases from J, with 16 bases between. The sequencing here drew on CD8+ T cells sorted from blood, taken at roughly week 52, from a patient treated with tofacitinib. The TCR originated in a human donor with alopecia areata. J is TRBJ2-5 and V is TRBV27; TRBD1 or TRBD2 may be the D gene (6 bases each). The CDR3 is CASSLSPGARLETQYF. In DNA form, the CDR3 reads TGTGCCAGCAGTTTATCTCCGGGGGCGCGCCTGGAGACCCAGTACTTC.